This T cell receptor (beta chain) is drawn from a study of blood T cell repertoires in COVID-19. Turning to the study itself: The United States, Italy and Spain supplied acute and convalescent COVID-19 samples. In each case, the material was cDNA or gDNA derived from T cells, B-cell-depleted T cells, or PBMCs.

Per germline, CDR1 SNHLY and CDR2 FYNNEI. The CDR3 has 14 amino acids. V was trimmed by 4 bases and J by 0 bases, leaving 7 bases between them. Under the authors' procedure: Estimation of nucleated cell counts relied on the amplification of reference gene primers. Libraries were prepared by immunoSEQ multiplex PCR; TCRdb keeps only in-frame clonotypes and omits some of them. The DNA gave D and trimming, while V, J and clone size come from that table. The sample lists about 150,000 clones; about four fifths were seen once. The sequenced sample was peripheral blood. The TCR comes from a man in his sixties with acute or convalescent COVID-19. The chain joins TRBV2 to TRBJ2-1, with D possibly TRBD2 on 6 matching bases. The CDR3 DNA follows: TGTGCCAGCAGTGTCGGGGGCTCCTACAATGAGCAGTTCTTC. This sequence encodes CASSVGGSYNEQFF.